The 30 T cell receptor beta chains in this list originate from one sample, sequenced in a study of beta chain features in type 1 diabetes. Every isolated RNA sample was fully reverse transcribed, so sequencing captured expressed TCRB transcripts. Clones were read by immunoSEQ multiplex PCR, and TCRdb kept only the in-frame ones, dropping some. The sample holds a few hundred thousand clones, about 16% seen once. The sequenced material came from naive CD4+ T cells from blood. The origin of the receptors is a young woman in good health.

The V and J genes are TRBV28 and TRBJ2-2, with TRBD1 matching 7 bases. The germline CDR1 and CDR2 sequences are MDHEN and SYDVKM. CDR3 length: 15 residues. V lost 6 bases and J lost 2; bases outside the gene matches: 6. The CDR3 is CASSLTGPNTGELFF. CDR3 nucleotide sequence: TGTGCCAGCAGCCTGACAGGGCCAAACACCGGGGAGCTGTTTTTT.

In its sample, this clone was seen a few times. V and J are TRBV30 and TRBJ1-1; 11 nucleotides align to TRBD1. Germline values: CDR1 GTSNPN, CDR2 SVGIG (reference sequence). The trim removed 3 bases at V and 5 bases at J, leaving 5 bases unmatched. The CDR3 length is 14 residues. The CDR3 protein is CAWRGQGVRTEAFF. For the CDR3, the DNA is TGTGCCTGGAGGGGACAGGGGGTAAGAACTGAAGCTTTCTTT.

The chain couples TRBV30 to TRBJ2-2; D unresolved. Looked up from germline, CDR1 is GTSNPN and CDR2 is SVGIG (reference sequence). The CDR3 is made up of 13 amino acids. With 1 base removed from V and 6 bases from J, the gap between germline ends came to 9 bases. The CDR3 sequence is CAWSGRFAGELFF. As DNA, the CDR3 is TGTGCCTGGAGTGGGCGGTTCGCCGGGGAGCTGTTTTTT.

This clone was seen a few times. The gene calls are TRBV4-1 and TRBJ1-2; the match to TRBD1 covers 9 bases. The CDR3 runs 17 residues. V dropped 3 bases and J dropped 3; count of bases not matched to a gene: 11. Germline V gives CDR1 MGHRA, CDR2 YSYEKL. The CDR3 reads CASSQREGTGSDYGYTF. CDR3 sequence (DNA): TGCGCCAGCAGCCAGCGAGAAGGGACAGGGAGCGACTATGGCTACACCTTC.

The chain joins TRBV7-9 to TRBJ2-1; possibly TRBD2 for D (6 bases). The CDR3 sequence is 15 residues long. V lost 5 bases, J lost 0 bases, and 11 bases lay in between. Germline CDR1 and CDR2: SEHNR and FQNEAQ (reference sequence). Here the CDR3 reads CASSDYSGSYNEQFF. DNA for the CDR3: TGTGCCAGCAGCGACTATAGCGGCTCCTACAATGAGCAGTTCTTC.

This rearrangement joins TRBV6-5 to TRBJ2-5, with 7 bases that match TRBD1. This CDR3 has 13 residues. Germline V CDR1 and CDR2: MNHEY, SVGAGI. The V and J ends lost 4 bases and 9 bases, in that order; junction bases with no gene match: 8. In DNA, the CDR3 is TGTGCCAGCAGTTGGACACAGGGGTCGGCCCAGTACTTC. It translates to CASSWTQGSAQYF.

DNA of the CDR3: TGTGCCAGCAGCCAATTCGGACAGACCTATGGCTACACCTTC. It encodes CASSQFGQTYGYTF. The gene calls are TRBV14 and TRBJ1-2, with D possibly matching TRBD1 (6 bases). Germline loops: CDR1 SGHDN, CDR2 FVKESK. V dropped 2 bases and J dropped 4 bases, with 11 bases sitting between them. The CDR3 runs to 14 residues. The entire variable domain, with the rest obtained from reference TRBV14 and TRBJ1-2, is as follows: EAGVTQFPSHSVIEKGQTVTLRCDPISGHDNLYWYRRVMGKEIKFLLHFVKESKQDESGMPNNRFLAERTGGTYSTLKVQPAELEDSGVYFCASSQFGQTYGYTFGSGTRLTVV.

This clone was counted only a few times. This chain's CDR3 is CASSSSTSPYNEQFF. CDR3 DNA: TGTGCCAGCAGTAGTTCCACGAGCCCCTACAATGAGCAGTTCTTC. The gene calls are TRBV6-5 and TRBJ2-1, with no clear D. CDR3 length: 15 residues. Between the trimmed V and J ends, which lost 5 bases and 2 bases, there was a span of 13 bases. CDR1 and CDR2 from the germline V gene are MNHEY and SVGAGI.

This clone was counted only a few times. The V call is TRBV15, the J call TRBJ2-3; D ambiguous. CDR1 LNHNV and CDR2 YYDKDF come from the germline V gene (reference sequence). Trimming removed 3 bases at V and 0 bases at J, with 10 bases between. The CDR3 is made up of 15 amino acids. The CDR3: CATSSPRGSTDTQYF. For the CDR3, the DNA is TGTGCCACCAGCAGTCCCCGCGGAAGCACAGATACGCAGTATTTT.

The chain has TRBV5-4 and TRBJ2-2; 9 positions match TRBD2. The germline gives CDR1 SGHNT, CDR2 YYREEE (reference sequence). V lost 4 bases and J lost 6; bases outside the gene matches: 7. This CDR3 comprises 15 residues. CDR3 amino acids: CASSPAGGRAGELFF. The CDR3 nucleotides read TGTGCCAGCAGCCCCGCGGGCGGGAGGGCCGGGGAGCTGTTTTTT.

In its sample, this clone was seen a few times. The J gene is TRBJ2-1, the V gene TRBV7-2; D might be TRBD2 (5 bases). CDR3 length: 12 residues. V gave up 5 bases and J gave up 7 bases, with 9 bases separating them. Germline V gene sequence: CDR1 SGHTA, CDR2 FQGNSA. The CDR3 protein is CASSRELNEQFF. Here the CDR3 DNA reads TGTGCCAGCAGCCGGGAATTAAATGAGCAGTTCTTC.

This sequence joins TRBV10-3 and TRBJ2-1; D remains ambiguous. The CDR3 runs to 13 residues. From germline, CDR1 is ENHRY and CDR2 SYGVKD. Deletions cut 0 bases from V and 8 bases from J, with 8 bases between. Here the CDR3 reads CAISESREYEQFF. The CDR3 DNA reads as TGTGCCATCAGTGAGTCGCGTGAATATGAGCAGTTCTTC.

In this sample, this clone turned up a few times. The chain links TRBV9 to TRBJ2-1; possibly TRBD2 for D (7 bases). The length of the CDR3 is 15 residues. V lost 4 bases, J lost 2 bases, and 13 bases lay in between. CDR1 and CDR2 from the germline V gene are SGDLS and YYNGEE. CDR3 in amino acids: CASSKGGGTYNEQFF. The CDR3, as DNA: TGTGCCAGCAGCAAGGGGGGGGGAACCTACAATGAGCAGTTCTTC.

This clone came up a few times. This chain connects TRBV25-1 to TRBJ1-1, with D perhaps TRBD1 (6 bases). Between the trimmed V and J ends, which lost 7 bases and 1 base, there was a span of 10 bases. The CDR3 runs 13 residues. The germline V gene encodes CDR1 MGHDK and CDR2 SYGVNS. In DNA, the CDR3 is TGTGCCAGCACCACAGGGAAGAACACTGAAGCTTTCTTT. It specifies CASTTGKNTEAFF.

Only a few counts were recorded for this clone. The chain links TRBV25-1 to TRBJ2-5, with D perhaps matching TRBD1 (5 bases). Trimming removed 4 bases at V and 4 bases at J, with 13 bases between. The CDR3 contains 14 residues. Germline loops: CDR1 MGHDK, CDR2 SYGVNS. The CDR3 DNA reads as TGTGCCAGCAGTGGCAGGGTGAAAGCAGAGACCCAGTACTTC. It is translated as CASSGRVKAETQYF. Full variable domain (outside the CDR3, taken from reference TRBV25-1 and TRBJ2-5): EADIYQTPRYLVIGTGKKITLECSQTMGHDKMYWYQQDPGMELHLIHYSYGVNSTEKGDLSSESTVSRIRTEHFPLTLESARPSHTSQYLCASSGRVKAETQYFGPGTRLLVL.

This clone was seen a handful of times. This chain joins TRBV6-5 and TRBJ2-1, with a weak D call TRBD2 (6 bases). CDR3 size: 11 residues. Germline CDR1 is MNHEY and CDR2 is SVGAGI. V shed 6 bases and J shed 9 bases, with 9 bases lying between them. The CDR3 coding sequence is TGTGCCAGCAGCCTCGGGGGTGAGCAGTTCTTC. It codes for CASSLGGEQFF.

This chain's CDR3 is CASSFRRSGVYGYTF. CDR3 DNA sequence: TGTGCCAGCAGCTTTAGGAGGTCAGGGGTCTATGGCTACACCTTC. The genes are TRBV11-2 and TRBJ1-2; a weak D match, TRBD1 (6 bases). Germline CDR1 and CDR2: SGHAT and FQNNGV. The CDR3 consists of 15 residues. V was trimmed by 3 bases and J by 4 bases, leaving 15 bases between them.

The chain joins TRBV5-4 to TRBJ2-2; 9 bases agree with TRBD2. V trimming: 3 bases; J trimming: 4 bases; junction bases outside the gene matches: 4. Per the germline V gene, CDR1 is SGHNT and CDR2 is YYREEE (reference sequence). The CDR3 loop spans 15 amino acids. DNA for the CDR3: TGTGCCAGCAGCTCTAGCGGGACTGCCACCGGGGAGCTGTTTTTT. This encodes CASSSSGTATGELFF.

The rearrangement joins TRBV5-6 to TRBJ2-2; 7 bases fit TRBD2. Germline V lookup: CDR1 SGHDT, CDR2 YYEEEE. This CDR3 has 16 residues. V trimming: 6 bases; J trimming: 2 bases; junction bases outside the gene matches: 10. The CDR3 coding sequence is TGTGCCAGCATATTAGCGGGTGTTCCCAACACCGGGGAGCTGTTTTTT. This translates into CASILAGVPNTGELFF.

The chain links TRBV28 to TRBJ2-7; TRBD2 aligns across 10 bases. This CDR3 is 14 amino acids long. V gave up 7 bases and J gave up 4 bases; unmatched junction bases: 7. Germline V gives CDR1 MDHEN, CDR2 SYDVKM. The CDR3 region is CASNEREGPYEQYF. The CDR3 DNA follows: TGTGCCAGCAACGAGCGGGAGGGCCCTTACGAGCAGTACTTC.

The chain couples TRBV7-2 to TRBJ2-2, with D uncertain. Trimming stripped 9 bases from V and 0 bases from J, with 8 bases between. Germline loops: CDR1 SGHTA, CDR2 FQGNSA. The CDR3 runs to 13 residues. CDR3 in DNA: TGTGCCAGTAATCTAGCGAACACCGGGGAGCTGTTTTTT. It specifies CASNLANTGELFF.

The V gene is TRBV7-2, the J gene TRBJ2-1; weak D call: TRBD1 (5 bases). This CDR3 comprises 12 residues. The germline V gene encodes CDR1 SGHTA and CDR2 FQGNSA. Trimming removed 0 bases from V and 15 bases from J, with 12 bases in between. Written as DNA, the CDR3 is TGTGCCAGCAGCTTAGCGGGGCCACAGAGGTTCTTC. Amino acids: CASSLAGPQRFF.

This clone was seen a few times. The rearrangement joins TRBV5-4 to TRBJ2-1; 8 bases match TRBD2. The junction had 6 bases not matched to a gene; V was cut back by 4 bases and J by 3 bases. The length of the CDR3 is 15 residues. Per the germline V gene, CDR1 is SGHNT and CDR2 is YYREEE (reference sequence). The CDR3 loop reads CASSQAGVSYNEQFF. The CDR3 DNA is TGTGCCAGCAGCCAAGCGGGAGTGAGCTACAATGAGCAGTTCTTC.

Turning to this clone: The same CDR3 can be traced to other DNA sequences in this sample. V gene TRBV5-4 combines with J gene TRBJ2-3; 8 bases are shared with TRBD2. Germline CDR1 and CDR2: SGHNT and YYREEE (reference sequence). V shed 3 bases and J 1 base; nucleotides not matched to a gene: 4. The CDR3 totals 15 residues. The CDR3 sequence: CASSSGTSGTDTQYF. The CDR3 nucleotides are TGTGCCAGCAGCTCCGGGACTAGTGGCACAGATACGCAGTATTTT.

The genes are TRBV30 and TRBJ2-7; the match to TRBD2 covers 12 bases. The CDR3 has 15 amino acids. Trimming removed 5 bases from V and 0 bases from J; junction bases left unmatched: 5. CDR1 GTSNPN and CDR2 SVGIG come from the germline V gene (reference sequence). Here the CDR3 reads CAWSGLAGSSYEQYF. As DNA, the CDR3 is TGTGCCTGGTCCGGACTAGCGGGAAGCTCCTACGAGCAGTACTTC.

The rearrangement joins TRBV11-2 to TRBJ2-7, with D unresolved. The CDR3 contains 16 residues. V was trimmed by 0 bases and J by 4 bases, leaving 16 bases between them. Germline lookup yields CDR1 SGHAT and CDR2 FQNNGV. CDR3 loop: CASSLDPTWLGYEQYF. CDR3 bases: TGTGCCAGCAGCTTAGATCCCACATGGCTCGGGTACGAGCAGTACTTC.

This rearrangement joins TRBV5-4 to TRBJ2-3, with 9 bases lining up with TRBD2. With 4 bases clipped from V and 2 bases from J, the junction kept 8 bases outside the gene matches. The length of the CDR3 is 16 residues. The germline V gene has CDR1 SGHNT and CDR2 YYREEE (reference sequence). CDR3 sequence: CASSKTSGRSTDTQYF. The DNA for the CDR3 is TGTGCCAGCAGCAAGACCAGCGGGAGGTCCACAGATACGCAGTATTTT. The entire variable domain, with the rest obtained from reference TRBV5-4 and TRBJ2-3, is as follows: ETGVTQSPTHLIKTRGQQVTLRCSSQSGHNTVSWYQQALGQGPQFIFQYYREEENGRGNFPPRFSGLQFPNYSSELNVNALELDDSALYLCASSKTSGRSTDTQYFGPGTRLTVL.

The rearrangement uses TRBV28 and TRBJ2-4, with 8 bases identical to TRBD2. The trim removed 5 bases at V and 8 bases at J, leaving 17 bases unmatched. CDR3 length: 17 residues. CDR1 is MDHEN, CDR2 SYDVKM, per germline. The CDR3: CASSASGLGVGGDIQYF. CDR3 bases: TGTGCCAGCAGTGCCTCGGGATTAGGGGTCGGGGGGGACATTCAGTACTTC.

This clone was seen a few times. V gene TRBV28 combines with J gene TRBJ2-6; 8 positions match TRBD1. The CDR3 sequence is 15 residues long. V shed 9 bases, J shed 2 bases, and the junction held 6 bases outside the gene matches. CDR1 MDHEN and CDR2 SYDVKM come from the germline V gene. The CDR3 nucleotides are TGTGCCAGTAGGACAGGGACTGCTGGGGCCAACGTCCTGACTTTC. It yields the protein CASRTGTAGANVLTF.

In the case of this clone: The junction departs from germline at one end; a sequencing error may be responsible. CDR3 sequence reads: CASSQGRGRPYGYTF. Here the CDR3 DNA reads TGCGCCAGCAGCCAGGGCAGGGGGCGACCCTATGGCTACACCTTC. The V call is TRBV7-2, the J call TRBJ1-2, with 8 positions matching TRBD1. The CDR3 runs 15 residues. The germline gives CDR1 SGHTA, CDR2 FQGNSA.